This TCR beta chain was profiled in a study of blood T cell repertoires in COVID-19. For the study at large: Acute and convalescent COVID-19 samples came from the United States, Italy and Spain. The cDNA or gDNA used as material had been derived from T cells, B-cell-depleted T cells, or PBMCs.

Generated by immunoSEQ multiplex PCR, the TCRdb table keeps only in-frame clones and is missing some. The sample consists of about 70,000 clones, about 80% of them appearing once. Patients in Seattle were enrolled during active infection, then followed longitudinally. V lost 3 bases and J lost 7, with 19 bases in between. CDR3 length equals 16 residues. CDR1 is MNHEY and CDR2 is SMNVEV in the germline V gene (reference sequence). The genes are TRBV27 and TRBJ2-1; D is perhaps TRBD2 (6 bases). The clonotype was recovered from a man younger than 45 with COVID-19, enrolled during active disease. Sequenced input: peripheral blood. This CDR3 reads CASSFIYRGRWNEQFF. The CDR3 coding sequence is TGTGCCAGCAGTTTTATTTATCGGGGGAGGTGGAATGAGCAGTTCTTC.